This note documents a single T cell receptor beta chain sequence. Sequenced by immunoSEQ multiplex PCR; TCRdb stores in-frame clones only, minus some. The sample records about 84,000 clones, around nine tenths being singletons. These data are taken from a study of PD-L1 blockade in urothelial cancer. Study summary: Patients, treated from about 2014 onward, received atezolizumab 1,200 mg intravenously every 3 weeks. Males with urothelial cancer arising in the bladder constituted most of the 29 patients. Researchers looked at the blood 3 weeks (second dose) and 6 weeks after treatment began.

Each individual provided 1 to 8 samples (taken pretreatment and on-treatment). Looked up from germline, CDR1 is SQVTM and CDR2 is ANQGSEA. This CDR3 has 12 residues. Trimming left V 7 bases short and J 5 bases short, with 14 bases between. This material consisted of PBMCs, taken around atezolizumab (anti-PD-L1) treatment. This rearrangement joins TRBV29-1 to TRBJ1-1; a possible D gene is TRBD1 (5 bases). This receptor was identified in a man in his 60s with urothelial cancer. This CDR3 reads CSAGRGGTEAFF. The CDR3 coding sequence is TGCAGCGCCGGGCGGGGCGGGACTGAAGCTTTCTTT. Complete variable domain (other parts from reference TRBV29-1 and TRBJ1-1): SAVISQKPSRDICQRGTSLTIQCQVDSQVTMMFWYRQQPGQSLTLIATANQGSEATYESGFVIDKFPISRPNLTFSTLTVSNMSPEDSSIYLCSAGRGGTEAFFGQGTRLTVV.